The T cell receptor beta chain described here comes from a study of T cell changes during pregnancy in multiple sclerosis. This CDR3 has 13 residues. V lost 3 bases to trimming and J lost 3 bases, with 8 bases between them. Germline loops: CDR1 MRHNA, CDR2 SNTAGT. This clone occurred once. The assay was immunoSEQ multiplex PCR, and TCRdb's table has in-frame clones only and misses some. This table has 91,000 or so clones, about 93% appearing once. The sequence derives from a female donor with multiple sclerosis, enrolled in a pregnancy study. The gene calls are TRBV6-4 and TRBJ1-2, with D maybe TRBD1 (5 bases). Sequenced here: peripheral blood, sampled after pregnancy. CDR3 sequence reads: CASSEGQDYGYTF. The CDR3 nucleotides read TGTGCCAGCAGTGAGGGGCAGGACTATGGCTACACCTTC.